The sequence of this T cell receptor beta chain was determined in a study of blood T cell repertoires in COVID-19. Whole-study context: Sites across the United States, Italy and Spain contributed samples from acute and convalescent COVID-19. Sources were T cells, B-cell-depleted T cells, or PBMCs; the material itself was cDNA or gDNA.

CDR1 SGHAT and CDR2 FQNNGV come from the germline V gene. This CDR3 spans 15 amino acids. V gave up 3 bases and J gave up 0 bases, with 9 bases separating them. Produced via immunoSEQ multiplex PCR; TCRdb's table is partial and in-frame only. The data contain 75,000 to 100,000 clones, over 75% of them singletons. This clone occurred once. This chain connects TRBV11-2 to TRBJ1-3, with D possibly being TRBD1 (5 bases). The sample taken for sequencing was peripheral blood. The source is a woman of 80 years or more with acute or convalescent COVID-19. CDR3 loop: CASSFKGDSGNTIYF. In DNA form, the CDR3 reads TGTGCCAGCAGCTTTAAAGGGGACTCTGGAAACACCATATATTTT.